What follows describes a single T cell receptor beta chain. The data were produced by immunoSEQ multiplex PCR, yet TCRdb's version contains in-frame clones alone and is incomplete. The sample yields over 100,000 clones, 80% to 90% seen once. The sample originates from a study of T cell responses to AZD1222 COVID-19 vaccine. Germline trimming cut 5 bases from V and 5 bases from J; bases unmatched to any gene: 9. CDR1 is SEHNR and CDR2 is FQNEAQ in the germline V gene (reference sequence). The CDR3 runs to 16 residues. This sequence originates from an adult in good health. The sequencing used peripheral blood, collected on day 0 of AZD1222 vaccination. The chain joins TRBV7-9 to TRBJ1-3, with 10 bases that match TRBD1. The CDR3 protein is CASSLYRGQGRNTIYF. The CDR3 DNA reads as TGTGCCAGCAGCCTGTATCGGGGACAGGGGAGAAACACCATATATTTT.